The next 5 T cell receptor beta chains were all read from a single sample in a study of blood T cell repertoires in COVID-19. Produced via immunoSEQ multiplex PCR; TCRdb's table is partial and in-frame only. The table includes some 180,000 clones, 82% detected once. Sample: peripheral blood. The receptors stem from a woman aged 60-70 years with COVID-19, enrolled during active disease.

The chain employs TRBV4-2 and TRBJ1-6; D is uncertain. CDR1 is LGHNA and CDR2 is YNFKEQ in the germline V gene. V was shortened by 0 bases and J by 10 bases, with 22 bases between the two germline ends. The CDR3 runs 18 residues. The CDR3 coding sequence is TGTGCCAGCAGCCAAGAATCACTGTCTGGAGTCGTTCCCTCACCCCTCCACTTT. It encodes CASSQESLSGVVPSPLHF.

The chain combines TRBV28 with TRBJ1-1, with 8 bases lining up with TRBD1. After removal of 10 bases from V and 1 base from J, the junction contained 11 bases not matched to a gene. Germline V CDR1 and CDR2: MDHEN, SYDVKM. CDR3 length: 15 amino acids. The CDR3 reads CATQLQTGANTEAFF. CDR3 nucleotides: TGTGCCACCCAACTGCAGACAGGGGCGAACACTGAAGCTTTCTTT.

The chain uses TRBV9 and TRBJ2-3; 12 bases are shared with TRBD2. Germline-derived CDR1 and CDR2 are SGDLS and YYNGEE. The J segment lost 3 bases and the V segment lost 4 bases, leaving 9 bases of the junction unmatched. This CDR3 is built from 17 residues. The CDR3 bases are TGTGCCAGCAGCCCTCGACTAGCGGGAGTGGGTACAGATACGCAGTATTTT. The encoded protein is CASSPRLAGVGTDTQYF.

This chain links TRBV15 with TRBJ2-1; 8 bases match TRBD2. The CDR3 is 17 residues long. Germline V CDR1 and CDR2: LNHNV, YYDKDF (reference sequence). V dropped 0 bases and J dropped 9; count of bases not matched to a gene: 13. The chain's CDR3 is CATSRDMRGARGGEQFF. In DNA, the CDR3 is TGTGCCACCAGCAGAGATATGCGGGGGGCGCGAGGGGGTGAGCAGTTCTTC.

This chain joins TRBV19 and TRBJ2-3; 11 bases match TRBD2. From germline, CDR1 is LNHDA and CDR2 SQIVND (reference sequence). V gave up 6 bases and J gave up 4 bases; unmatched junction bases: 6. This CDR3 has 15 amino acids. The CDR3 bases are TGTGCCAGTAGAGGACTAGCGGGTTCCCCAGATACGCAGTATTTT. Protein product: CASRGLAGSPDTQYF.